This T cell receptor beta chain was obtained from a study of T cell changes during pregnancy in multiple sclerosis. V was clipped by 5 bases and J by 0 bases, with 11 bases between them. This CDR3 contains 14 residues. In germline, CDR1 is SGHNT, CDR2 YENEEA. Sequencing was performed with immunoSEQ multiplex PCR; in TCRdb, only in-frame clones are kept and a portion is missing. The repertoire includes tens of thousands of clones, around nine tenths of them detected once, and under 0.6% sits in the top ten. The specimen was CD4+ T cells from peripheral blood mononuclear cells, collected in the second trimester of pregnancy. This clonotype was sampled from a female donor with multiple sclerosis, enrolled in a pregnancy study. The rearrangement joins TRBV11-3 to TRBJ2-7; maybe TRBD1 (5 bases). CDR3 amino acids: CASSTQGSSYEQYF. CDR3 sequence (DNA): TGTGCCAGCAGCACGCAGGGAAGCTCCTACGAGCAGTACTTC.